This TCR beta chain was found in a study of blood T cell repertoires in COVID-19. Study summary: Sites across the United States, Italy and Spain contributed samples from acute and convalescent COVID-19. The cDNA or gDNA used as material had been derived from T cells, B-cell-depleted T cells, or PBMCs.

In the original workflow: Estimated nucleated cell counts came from reference gene primer amplification. Profiled with immunoSEQ multiplex PCR; TCRdb holds only in-frame clones, not every one. The V and J calls and the clone size are those of that table, but D and trimming were determined from the DNA. Here the sample spans about 480,000 clones, 85% to 90% being singletons. This clone is a singleton in its sample. V was cut by 4 bases and J by 7 bases, with 17 bases left in between. Germline lookup yields CDR1 SNHLY and CDR2 FYNNEI. This CDR3 is 14 amino acids long. Seattle's cohort entered during active infection and was followed longitudinally.

The material sequenced was peripheral blood. This sequence originates from a man younger than 30 with COVID-19, enrolled during active disease. V and J are TRBV2 and TRBJ2-7; the D gene is possibly TRBD2 (5 bases). CDR3: CASSVAGPPGEQYF. The CDR3 DNA is TGTGCCAGCAGTGTTGCAGGCCCCCCGGGGGAGCAGTACTTC.